This TCR beta chain appears in the sequencing data of a study of CD8+ T cells in alopecia areata. Investigators isolated RNA and reverse transcribed it into cDNA to act as the sequencing template. Repertoires were generated with immunoSEQ multiplex PCR, while TCRdb's copy carries only in-frame clones and drops some. The sample yields 130,000 to 150,000 clones, 80% to 90% seen once. The V end lost 4 bases, the J end lost 4 bases, and 12 bases lay between the germline ends. The germline V gene has CDR1 SGHVS and CDR2 FNYEAQ. The CDR3 contains 14 residues. Stated treatment: oral pan-JAK inhibitor, 5-10 mg twice daily. Punch biopsies of lesional scalp, plus peripheral blood, were taken from alopecia areata patients. Isolation of CD4+ and CD8+ T cells from PBMCs was achieved by sorting.

The rearrangement uses TRBV7-6 and TRBJ2-3, with D tentatively TRBD2 (6 bases). This TCR came from a human donor with alopecia areata. This specimen was CD8+ T cells sorted from blood, taken at week 4, from a patient treated with tofacitinib. The CDR3: CASSSLREADTQYF. CDR3 in DNA: TGTGCCAGCAGCTCCCTGAGGGAGGCAGATACGCAGTATTTT.